This record looks at one T cell receptor beta chain sequence and its context. Germline V CDR1 and CDR2: LNHDA, SQIVND (reference sequence). V was shortened by 2 bases and J by 3 bases, with 11 bases between the two germline ends. The length of the CDR3 is 14 residues. Treatment of the sample: randomized to nivolumab then ipilimumab (arm A) or the reverse (arm B). None of the patients previously received DNA-damaging chemotherapy. PBMC sorting kept live CD3+CD8+ cells without CD19 or CD56. This sample was taken from a study of sequential checkpoint blockade in melanoma. Libraries were prepared by immunoSEQ multiplex PCR; TCRdb keeps only in-frame clonotypes and omits some of them. The sample records more than 20,000 clones, almost 85% being singletons.

Material: CD8+ T cells sorted from blood (inferred from file names), obtained from a patient given nivolumab and ipilimumab in sequence. This chain uses TRBV19 with TRBJ2-7; a possible D gene is TRBD2 (6 bases). The clonotype originates from a human donor with melanoma. In DNA, the CDR3 is TGTGCCAGTAGTATAAACGCGGGGAGCTACGAGCAGTACTTC. It yields the protein CASSINAGSYEQYF.